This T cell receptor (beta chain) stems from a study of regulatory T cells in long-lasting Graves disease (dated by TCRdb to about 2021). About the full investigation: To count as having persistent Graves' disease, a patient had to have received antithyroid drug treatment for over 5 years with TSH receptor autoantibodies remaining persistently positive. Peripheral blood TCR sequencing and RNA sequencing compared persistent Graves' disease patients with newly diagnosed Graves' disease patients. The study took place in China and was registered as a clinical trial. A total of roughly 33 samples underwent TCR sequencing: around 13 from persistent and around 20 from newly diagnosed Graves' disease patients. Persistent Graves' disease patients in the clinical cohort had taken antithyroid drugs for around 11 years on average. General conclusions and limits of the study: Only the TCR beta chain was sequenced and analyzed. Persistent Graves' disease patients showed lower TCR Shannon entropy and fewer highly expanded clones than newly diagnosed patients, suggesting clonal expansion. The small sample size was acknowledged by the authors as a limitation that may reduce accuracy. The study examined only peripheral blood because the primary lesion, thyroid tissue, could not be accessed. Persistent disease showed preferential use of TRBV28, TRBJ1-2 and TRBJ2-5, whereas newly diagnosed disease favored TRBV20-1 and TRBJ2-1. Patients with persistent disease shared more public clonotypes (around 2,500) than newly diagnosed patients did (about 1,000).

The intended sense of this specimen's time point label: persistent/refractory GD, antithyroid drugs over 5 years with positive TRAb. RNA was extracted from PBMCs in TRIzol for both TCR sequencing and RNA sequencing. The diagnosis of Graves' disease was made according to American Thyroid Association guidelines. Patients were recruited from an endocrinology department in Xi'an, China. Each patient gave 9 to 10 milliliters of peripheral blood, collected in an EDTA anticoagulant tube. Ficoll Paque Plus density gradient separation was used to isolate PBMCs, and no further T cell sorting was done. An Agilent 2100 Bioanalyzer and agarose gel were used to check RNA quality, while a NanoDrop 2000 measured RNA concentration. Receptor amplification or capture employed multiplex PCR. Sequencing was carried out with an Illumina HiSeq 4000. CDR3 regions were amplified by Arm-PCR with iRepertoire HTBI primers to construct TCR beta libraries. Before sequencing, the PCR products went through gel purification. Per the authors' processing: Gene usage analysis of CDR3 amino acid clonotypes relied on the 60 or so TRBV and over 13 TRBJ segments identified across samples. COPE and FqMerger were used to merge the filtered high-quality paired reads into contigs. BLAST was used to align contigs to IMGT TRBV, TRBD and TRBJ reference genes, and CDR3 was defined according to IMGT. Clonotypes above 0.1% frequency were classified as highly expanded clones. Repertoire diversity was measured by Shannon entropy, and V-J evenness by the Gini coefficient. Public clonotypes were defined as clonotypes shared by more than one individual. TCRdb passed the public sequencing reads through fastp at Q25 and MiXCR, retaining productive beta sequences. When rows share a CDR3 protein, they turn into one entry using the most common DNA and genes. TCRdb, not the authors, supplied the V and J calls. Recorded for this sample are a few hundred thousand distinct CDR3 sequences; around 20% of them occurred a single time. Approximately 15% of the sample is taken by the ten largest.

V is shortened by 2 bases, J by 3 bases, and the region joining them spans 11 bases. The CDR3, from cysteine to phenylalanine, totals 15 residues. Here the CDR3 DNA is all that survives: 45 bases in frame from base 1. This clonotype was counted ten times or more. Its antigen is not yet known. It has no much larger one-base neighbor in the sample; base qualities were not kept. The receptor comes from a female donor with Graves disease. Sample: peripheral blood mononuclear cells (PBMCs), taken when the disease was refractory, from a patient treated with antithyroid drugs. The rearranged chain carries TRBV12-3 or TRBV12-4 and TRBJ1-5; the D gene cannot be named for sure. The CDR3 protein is CASSLSTISNQPQHF. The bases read TGTGCCAGCAGTTTAAGTACCATTTCCAATCAGCCCCAGCATTTT.